The rows below give T cell receptor beta chains drawn from one sample of a study of vaccination effects on CD4 cells after COVID-19. Their cognate antigens are unknown. TCRdb's copy holds only in-frame clones and misses some; the assay was immunoSEQ multiplex PCR. The table lists approximately 31,000 clones, about two thirds of them singletons, with approximately 30% in the top ten. This specimen consisted of CD4+ T cells from PBMCs cultured with a peptide pool, obtained before COVID-19 vaccination. These receptors all stem from a human donor who had a prior SARS-CoV-2 infection. The CDR3 runs from the conserved cysteine through the conserved F or W. The order of the fields is D gene, J gene, clone size, V gene, CDR3 DNA, CDR3 protein. The D gene is left open where the match is weak. A row's size may be missing; if present it is once, few, many or a size class.

NA	TRBJ1-4	NA	TRBV15	TGTGCCACCAGCAGAGATGGCCGGAGGGATGAAAAACTGTTTTTT	CATSRDGRRDEKLFF
NA	TRBJ1-6	NA	TRBV4-1	TGCGCCAGCAGCCAAGTTTTGGACGTTGATAATTCACCCCTCCACTTT	CASSQVLDVDNSPLHF
NA	TRBJ2-5	few	TRBV7-7	TGTGCTAGCAGCTCGCGGGTTGGAGAGACCCAGTACTTC	CASSSRVGETQYF
NA	TRBJ2-2	NA	TRBV15	TGTGCCACCAGCAGACCAAAGGATGGGCCCGGGGAGCTGTTTTTT	CATSRPKDGPGELFF
TRBD2	TRBJ2-5	once	TRBV5-8	TGTGCCAGCAGCTTGGTCCCTAGCGGGGGTTATGAGACCCAGTACTTC	CASSLVPSGGYETQYF
NA	TRBJ1-2	NA	TRBV10-3	TGTGCCATCAGTGACTCCGCCTCCTACACCTTC	CAISDSASYTF
NA	TRBJ2-1	NA	TRBV6-5	TGTGCCAGCAGAATCGGTGGCTCGGGCTACAATGAGCAGTTCTTC	CASRIGGSGYNEQFF
TRBD1	TRBJ2-7	once	TRBV7-2	TGTGCCAGCAGCCCCAGGGGGCGCCTCTACGAGCAGTACTTC	CASSPRGRLYEQYF
NA	TRBJ1-1	NA	TRBV7-9	TGTGCCAGCAGCTTCTGGGAGGAGGGCACTGAAGCTTTCTTT	CASSFWEEGTEAFF
NA	TRBJ1-1	NA	TRBV5-1	TGCGCCAGCAGCTCAACGGACAGCGCCAACACTGAAGCTTTCTTT	CASSSTDSANTEAFF
NA	TRBJ2-7	once	TRBV21-1	TGTGCCAGCAGCAGTCTAGCGGGACAACCTGCCCCAAACTACGAGCAGTACTTC	CASSSLAGQPAPNYEQYF
TRBD1	TRBJ1-2	once	TRBV5-1	TGCGCCAGCAGCCTGGCGACAGGGTCGGATGGCTACACCTTC	CASSLATGSDGYTF
NA	TRBJ2-5	NA	TRBV2	TGTGCCAGCATATCTAGCTCACCCGGGGAGACCCAGTACTTC	CASISSSPGETQYF
NA	TRBJ1-2	NA	TRBV7-9	TGTGCCAGCAGCGATACAGCTAACTATGGCTACACCTTC	CASSDTANYGYTF
NA	TRBJ1-1	few	TRBV7-2	TGTGCCAGCAGCTTGGGACACGGCACTGAAGCTTTCTTT	CASSLGHGTEAFF
NA	TRBJ1-1	NA	TRBV12-3/TRBV12-4	TGTGCCAGCAGTCCAATCTACACTGAAGCTTTCTTT	CASSPIYTEAFF